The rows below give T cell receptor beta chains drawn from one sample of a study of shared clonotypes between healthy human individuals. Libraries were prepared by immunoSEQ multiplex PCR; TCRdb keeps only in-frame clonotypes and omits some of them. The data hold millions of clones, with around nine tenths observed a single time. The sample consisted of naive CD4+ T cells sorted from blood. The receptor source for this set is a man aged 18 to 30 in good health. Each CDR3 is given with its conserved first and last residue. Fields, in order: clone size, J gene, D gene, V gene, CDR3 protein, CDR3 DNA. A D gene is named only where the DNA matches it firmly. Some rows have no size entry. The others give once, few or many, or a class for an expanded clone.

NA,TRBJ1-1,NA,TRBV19,CASSTSRGTEAFF,TGTGCCAGTAGTACTTCCCGTGGGACTGAAGCTTTCTTT
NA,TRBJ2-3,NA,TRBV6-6,CASSQGYDTQYF,TGTGCCAGCAGTCAGGGCTACGATACGCAGTATTTT
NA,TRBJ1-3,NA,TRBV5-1,CASSDGVGTGNTIYF,TGCGCCAGCAGCGATGGGGTTGGGACTGGAAACACCATATATTTT
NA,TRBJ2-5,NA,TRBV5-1,CASSSDVSETQYF,TGCGCCAGCAGCTCCGATGTATCCGAGACCCAGTACTTC
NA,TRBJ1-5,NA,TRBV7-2,CASSLQRNQPQHF,TGTGCCAGCAGTCTTCAGCGCAATCAGCCCCAGCATTTT
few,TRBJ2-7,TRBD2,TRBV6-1,CASNAAGGFYEQYF,TGTGCCAGCAATGCAGCGGGGGGTTTTTACGAGCAGTACTTC
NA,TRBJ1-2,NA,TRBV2,CASREQMIDVRYTF,TGTGCCAGCAGAGAACAGATGATTGACGTCCGCTACACCTTC
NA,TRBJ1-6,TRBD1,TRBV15,CATSREGTGDSPLHF,TGTGCCACCAGCAGAGAAGGGACAGGGGATTCACCCCTCCACTTT
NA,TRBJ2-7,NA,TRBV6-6,CASSYASGEGGYEQYF,TGTGCCAGCAGTTACGCCTCTGGGGAGGGGGGCTACGAGCAGTACTTC
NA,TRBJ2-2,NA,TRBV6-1,CASSEPGGNTGELFF,TGTGCCAGCAGTGAGCCTGGGGGAAACACCGGGGAGCTGTTTTTT
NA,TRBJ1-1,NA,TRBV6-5,CASSGTANTEAFF,TGTGCCAGCAGTGGCACGGCCAACACTGAAGCTTTCTTT
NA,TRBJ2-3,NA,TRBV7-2,CASSLRGSVDTQYF,TGTGCCAGCAGCTTAAGGGGGAGTGTAGATACGCAGTATTTT
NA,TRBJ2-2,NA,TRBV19,CAVREVPGELFF,TGTGCTGTTAGAGAGGTCCCCGGGGAGCTGTTTTTT
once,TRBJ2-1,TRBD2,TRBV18,CASGLAGHNEQFF,TGTGCCAGTGGACTAGCGGGTCACAATGAGCAGTTCTTC
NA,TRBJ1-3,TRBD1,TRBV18,CASSPADRGNFGNTIYF,TGTGCCAGCTCACCAGCCGACAGGGGGAACTTTGGAAACACCATATATTTT
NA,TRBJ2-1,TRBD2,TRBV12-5,CASGRPGLAGVGSYNEQFF,TGTGCTAGTGGTCGTCCGGGACTAGCGGGAGTCGGGTCCTACAATGAGCAGTTCTTC
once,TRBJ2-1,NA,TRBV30,CALGVNNEQFF,TGTGCCCTCGGGGTAAACAATGAGCAGTTCTTC
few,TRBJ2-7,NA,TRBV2,CASSEASYEQYF,TGTGCCAGCAGTGAGGCATCCTACGAGCAGTACTTC
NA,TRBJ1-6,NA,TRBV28,CASSLGYWSPLHF,TGTGCCAGCAGTTTAGGGTATTGGTCACCCCTCCACTTT
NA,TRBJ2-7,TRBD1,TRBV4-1,CASSQGRGGRYEQYF,TGCGCCAGCAGCCAAGGGAGAGGGGGCCGATACGAGCAGTACTTC
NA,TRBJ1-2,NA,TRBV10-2,CASSEPDNYGYTF,TGCGCCAGCAGTGAGCCGGATAACTATGGCTACACCTTC
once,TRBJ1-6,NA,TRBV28,CASSLPIQMDNSPLHF,TGTGCCAGCAGTTTACCTATACAGATGGATAATTCACCCCTCCACTTT
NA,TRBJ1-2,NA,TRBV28,CASSSSGNAKSPYGYTF,TGTGCCAGCAGTTCGTCAGGGAACGCCAAGAGCCCGTATGGCTACACCTTC
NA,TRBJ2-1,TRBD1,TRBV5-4,CASSLVRTGYDEQFF,TGTGCCAGCAGCTTAGTCCGGACAGGGTACGATGAGCAGTTCTTC
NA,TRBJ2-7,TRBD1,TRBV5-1,CASSPDRGPYEQYF,TGCGCCAGCAGCCCGGACAGGGGGCCCTACGAGCAGTACTTC
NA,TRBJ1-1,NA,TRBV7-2,CASSLGQGLLAFF,TGTGCCAGCAGCTTAGGTCAGGGGCTCTTAGCTTTCTTT
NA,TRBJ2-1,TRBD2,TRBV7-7,CASSLAPLPAGGENEQFF,TGTGCTAGCAGCTTAGCGCCTCTTCCAGCGGGAGGTGAGAATGAGCAGTTCTTC
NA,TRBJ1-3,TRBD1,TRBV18,CASSPGQGINTIYF,TGTGCCAGCTCCCCGGGACAGGGTATCAACACCATATATTTT
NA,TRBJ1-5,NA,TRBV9,CASSIESGGPQHF,TGTGCCAGCAGCATCGAGTCTGGGGGGCCCCAGCATTTT